Detailed here is one T cell receptor (beta chain). What it binds is not known. This CDR3 is built from 22 residues. The authors made TCR beta libraries by quantitative 5'-RACE with molecular barcodes. TCRdb passed the 5' RACE reads through MiXCR, listing each CDR3 protein once. This sample has some 130,000 distinct CDR3 sequences; about 7% occur once, and the top ten carry over 10%. The sample comes from a study of CD8 T cells in ankylosing spondylitis. Study outcomes and limitations: Reported data indicate significant enrichment of disease-linked clones within matched ankylosing spondylitis synovial fluid.

Input material: blood, either unsorted or a sorted T cell fraction (not recorded which). The origin of this receptor is a female donor with ankylosing spondylitis or in good health (not recorded which). This chain links TRBV21-1 with TRBJ2-4; TRBD1 reflects the table's D call only, with no check against the DNA. TRBV21-1 is a pseudogene locus. CDR3 nucleotides: TGTGCCAGCAGGGGGGAAGGTAGTTGCACTTCCCCATTGGTTGTAGCCAAAAACATTCAGTACTTC. The encoded protein is CASRGEGSCTSPLVVAKNIQYF.